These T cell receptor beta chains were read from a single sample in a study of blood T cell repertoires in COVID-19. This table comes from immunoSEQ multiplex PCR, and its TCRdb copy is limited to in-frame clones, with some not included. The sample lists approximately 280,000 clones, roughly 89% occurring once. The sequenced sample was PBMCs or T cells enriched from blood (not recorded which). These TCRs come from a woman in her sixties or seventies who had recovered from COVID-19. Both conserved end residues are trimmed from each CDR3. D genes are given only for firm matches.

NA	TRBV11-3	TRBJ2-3	ASSLGTYTDTQY
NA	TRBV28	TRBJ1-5	ASSLLVQRNQPQH
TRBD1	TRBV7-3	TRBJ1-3	ASSPGARGLGNTIY
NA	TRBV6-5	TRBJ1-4	AGGHRDSEKLF
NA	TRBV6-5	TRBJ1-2	ASSAGNYGYT
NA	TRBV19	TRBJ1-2	ASSISSTVLHYGYT
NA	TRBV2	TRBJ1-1	ASSAGEVVF
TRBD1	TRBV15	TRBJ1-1	ATSRGGTGFRVTEAF
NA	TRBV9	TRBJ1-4	ASSEGGARDEKLF
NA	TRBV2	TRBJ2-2	ASTQNTGELF
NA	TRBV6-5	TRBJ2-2	ASVQGNTGELF
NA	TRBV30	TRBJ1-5	AWSSREGGNQPQH
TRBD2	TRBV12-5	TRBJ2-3	ASGLGGSVGDTQY
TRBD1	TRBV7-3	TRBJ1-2	ASSLMGTGENGYT